The 16 T cell receptor beta chains presented below share a single source sample, sequenced in a study of human T cells and chemical hapten exposure. TCRdb itself ran the RACE reads through MiXCR, one entry per CDR3 protein. This table holds 80,000 to 100,000 distinct CDR3 sequences, 9.6% found once. As for time point: pre-sensitization, week 0. As for treatment: therapeutic diphenylcyclopropenone sensitization with weekly scalp DPC. The source material was whole blood, sampled in connection with sensitization to the hapten diphenylcyclopropenone (DPC). The receptors were gathered from a woman in her forties with alopecia areata. Some clones in this sample may be carry-over from other donors' samples.

Comment on this clonotype: A clone one base away is much larger, so this may be a read error. The chain has TRBV18 and TRBJ1-4; D unresolved. The germline CDR1 and CDR2 sequences are KGHSH and LQKENI. The CDR3 covers 15 residues. CDR3 sequence (DNA): TGTGCCAGCTCACCACCGGGTTATCCGAATGAAAAACAGTTTTTT. Translation: CASSPPGYPNEKQFF. Full variable domain (rest looked up from reference TRBV18 and TRBJ1-4): NAGVMQNPRHLVRRRGQEARLRCSPMKGHSHVYWYRQLPEEGLKFMVYLQKENIIDESGMPKERFSAEFPKEGPSILRIQQVVRGDSAAYFCASSPPGYPNEKQFFGSGTQLSVL.

This clonotype was seen ten or more times. J is TRBJ2-1 and V is TRBV5-1, with 8 bases that match TRBD2. This CDR3 is built from 18 residues. Germline assignment: CDR1 SGHRS and CDR2 YFSETQ. With 5 bases clipped from V and 7 bases from J, the junction kept 20 bases outside the gene matches. CDR3 bases: TGCGCCAGCAGTTCCTTGGGCGGGGGGACCCCAACGGGGAATGAGCAGTTCTTC. Its translation is CASSSLGGGTPTGNEQFF.

The chain recombines TRBV2 with TRBJ1-5; D is perhaps TRBD1 (5 bases). V lost 2 bases to trimming and J lost 7 bases, with 9 bases between them. The germline gives CDR1 SNHLY, CDR2 FYNNEI. The CDR3 loop spans 13 amino acids. The CDR3 DNA reads as TGTGCCAGCAGTGAATCCGGGGGGCAGCCCCAGCATTTT. As protein: CASSESGGQPQHF.

This clonotype was recorded many times. The CDR3 bases are TGTGCCAGCAGTTTAGGCCGATTTGAAGCTTTCTTT. Its translation is CASSLGRFEAFF. The rearrangement links TRBV12-3 or TRBV12-4 to TRBJ1-1; D remains ambiguous. The ends were cut back, 1 base at V and 7 bases at J, with 7 bases in the middle. CDR3 length: 12 amino acids.

Points on this clonotype: A much larger clone sits a single nucleotide away, making a read error possible. This sequence joins TRBV6-6 and TRBJ2-3, with 8 bases matching TRBD1. The CDR3 covers 13 residues. Per germline, CDR1 MNHNY and CDR2 SVGAGI (reference sequence). V shed 7 bases and J 4 bases; nucleotides not matched to a gene: 4. CDR3 sequence (DNA): TGTGCCAGCATTCGGACAGGGCCAGATACGCAGTATTTT. It yields the protein CASIRTGPDTQYF.

A note on this clonotype: It may be a read error: a sequence one base away is much more abundant. The chain links TRBV20-1 to TRBJ2-1; weak D call: TRBD2 (7 bases). Between the trimmed V and J ends, which lost 6 bases and 6 bases, there was a span of 18 bases. This CDR3 is 14 amino acids long. The germline V gene encodes CDR1 DFQATT and CDR2 SNEGSKA (reference sequence). The CDR3 reads CSAPTGGGTNEQFF. The CDR3 DNA is TGCAGTGCCCCAACGGGGGGCGGCACCAATGAGCAGTTCTTC.

V usage is TRBV25-1 and J usage is TRBJ2-4; 7 bases agree with TRBD1. The V gene's germline CDR1 is MGHDK and CDR2 SYGVNS. CDR3 length equals 13 residues. V trimming: 9 bases; J trimming: 8 bases; junction bases outside the gene matches: 10. CDR3 nucleotides: TGTGCCAGTCGTTCACAGGGGTTACACATTCAGTACTTC. The encoded protein is CASRSQGLHIQYF.

This chain uses TRBV18 with TRBJ1-5; 9 bases agree with TRBD1. The junction had 6 bases not matched to a gene; V was cut back by 3 bases and J by 9 bases. The CDR3 loop spans 14 amino acids. Germline assignment: CDR1 KGHSH and CDR2 LQKENI. CDR3 nucleotide sequence: TGTGCCAGCTCACCGCTGGACAGGGGTGGGCCCCAGCATTTT. Residues: CASSPLDRGGPQHF.

The V call is TRBV24-1, the J call TRBJ2-5; no definite D call. The CDR3 has 13 amino acids. Trimming took 4 bases from V and 5 from J, leaving 10 bases between them. Per the germline V gene, CDR1 is KGHDR and CDR2 is SFDVKD. The CDR3 nucleotides are TGTGCCACCAGTGACGCCGCGAGGGAGACCCAGTACTTC. Translated, it gives CATSDAARETQYF.

At least ten counts were recorded for this clonotype. The rearrangement uses TRBV11-2 and TRBJ2-7, with 7 bases aligning to TRBD1. V lost 8 bases, J lost 0 bases, and 10 bases stayed unmatched. The CDR3 totals 15 residues. CDR1 SGHAT and CDR2 FQNNGV come from the germline V gene. The CDR3 DNA follows: TGTGCCAGCGAATCCGGGACAGCATACTCCTACGAGCAGTACTTC. It specifies CASESGTAYSYEQYF.

With regard to this clonotype: A junction end diverges from the germline sequence, so it may reflect a read error. The chain carries TRBV28 and TRBJ2-1; tentative D call: TRBD2 (7 bases). Per germline, CDR1 MDHEN and CDR2 SYDVKM. CDR3 length: 16 residues. The CDR3 nucleotides are TGTGCCAGCAGTTTAGCCGCGGGGGCCGGGTGGGATGAGCGGTTCTTC. Protein sequence: CASSLAAGAGWDERFF.

As for this clonotype: This clone may be a read error of a much larger clone one base away. J is TRBJ1-2 and V is TRBV28; D possibly corresponds to TRBD1 (6 bases). CDR1 is MDHEN and CDR2 is SYDVKM in the germline V gene. CDR3 length equals 12 residues. CDR3 coding DNA: TGTGCCAGCCTGACAGGCAACTATAGCTACACCTTC. Translation: CASLTGNYSYTF.

Ten or more counts support this clonotype. V gene TRBV7-2 combines with J gene TRBJ2-3; 12 bases align to TRBD2. V shed 1 base and J 0 bases; nucleotides not matched to a gene: 2. This CDR3 has 17 residues. Germline V gives CDR1 SGHTA, CDR2 FQGNSA. CDR3 loop: CASSLVLAGGSTDTQYF. The CDR3 DNA follows: TGTGCCAGCAGCTTAGTACTAGCGGGGGGTAGCACAGATACGCAGTATTTT.

J is TRBJ2-7 and V is TRBV6-2 or TRBV6-3; TRBD2 matches at 8 bases. Trimming cost V 7 bases and J 2 bases; bases outside gene matches: 13. CDR1 and CDR2 from the germline V gene are MNHEY and SVGEGT. The CDR3 is made up of 16 amino acids. The CDR3 DNA sequence: TGTGCCAGCACCCCTCTTTCCAGCGGGGGAACCTACGAGCAGTACTTC. It codes for CASTPLSSGGTYEQYF.

This clonotype was seen ten or more times. The chain couples TRBV23-1 to TRBJ2-1, with a tentative D call TRBD1 (6 bases). TRBV23-1 is known as an ORF, though its function is uncertain. V dropped 4 bases and J dropped 5 bases, with 24 bases sitting between them. This CDR3 has 18 amino acids. DNA for the CDR3: TGCGCCAGCAGTCCACGGGGCGAGGGGGAGACAGTCGACAATGAGCAGTTCTTC. This encodes CASSPRGEGETVDNEQFF.

This clonotype was seen at least ten times. The rearrangement joins TRBV5-4 to TRBJ2-7, with 7 bases aligning to TRBD1. Germline trimming cut 3 bases from V and 1 base from J; bases unmatched to any gene: 10. This CDR3 spans 16 amino acids. Germline values: CDR1 SGHNT, CDR2 YYREEE (reference sequence). The CDR3 DNA follows: TGTGCCAGCAGCTCCCCCTCCTTGGGACAGTCCTACGAGCAGTACTTC. Its protein is CASSSPSLGQSYEQYF. The entire variable domain, with the rest obtained from reference TRBV5-4 and TRBJ2-7, is as follows: ETGVTQSPTHLIKTRGQQVTLRCSSQSGHNTVSWYQQALGQGPQFIFQYYREEENGRGNFPPRFSGLQFPNYSSELNVNALELDDSALYLCASSSPSLGQSYEQYFGPGTRLTVT.